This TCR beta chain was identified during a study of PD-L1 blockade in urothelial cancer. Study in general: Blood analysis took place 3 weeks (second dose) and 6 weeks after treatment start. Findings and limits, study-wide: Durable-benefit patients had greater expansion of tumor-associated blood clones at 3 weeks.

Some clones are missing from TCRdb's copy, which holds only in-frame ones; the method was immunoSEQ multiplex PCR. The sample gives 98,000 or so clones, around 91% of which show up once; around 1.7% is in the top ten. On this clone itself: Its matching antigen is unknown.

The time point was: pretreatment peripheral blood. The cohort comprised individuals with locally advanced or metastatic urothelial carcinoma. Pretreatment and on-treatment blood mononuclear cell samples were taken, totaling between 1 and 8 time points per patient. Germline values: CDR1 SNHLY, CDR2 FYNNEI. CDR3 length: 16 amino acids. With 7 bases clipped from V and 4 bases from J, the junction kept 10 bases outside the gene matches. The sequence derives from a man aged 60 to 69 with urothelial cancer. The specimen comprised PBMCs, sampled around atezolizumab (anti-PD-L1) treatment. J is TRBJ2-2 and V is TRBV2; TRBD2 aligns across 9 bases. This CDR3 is CASTYLAGVRTGELFF. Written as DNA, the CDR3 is TGTGCCAGCACCTATTTAGCGGGAGTTCGCACCGGGGAGCTGTTTTTT.